This T cell receptor (beta chain) was recorded in a study of human T cells and chemical hapten exposure. Study results and limitations: No change in TCRs above 1 in 1000 frequency was produced by DPC sensitization.

Time point: healthy volunteer bleed at 2 weeks. Total RNA was extracted from unfractionated whole blood. As processed by the authors: Sampled TCR counts reached a median of around 89,000 per sample, with values ranging from roughly 20,000 to 750,000. Via MiXCR, TCRdb re-called the RACE reads, giving one row per CDR3 protein. The V and J calls shown here were made by TCRdb, not taken from the authors' results. The sample lists under 95,000 distinct CDR3 sequences, about 8.6% occurring once. Concerning this clonotype: Antigen unknown. Germline is not matched at one junction end, which may reflect a read error.

This TCR came from a female donor in good health. Some clones in this sample may be carry-over from other donors' samples. The sequenced material came from whole blood.

This chain's CDR3 is CSITGLDRNIQCF. DNA of the CDR3: TGCAGTATCACCGGACTAGATAGAAACATTCAGTGCTTC. This chain links TRBV20-1 with TRBJ2-4; TRBD2 agrees at 7 bases. The CDR3 is made up of 13 amino acids. The germline CDR1 and CDR2 sequences are DFQATT and SNEGSKA (reference sequence).